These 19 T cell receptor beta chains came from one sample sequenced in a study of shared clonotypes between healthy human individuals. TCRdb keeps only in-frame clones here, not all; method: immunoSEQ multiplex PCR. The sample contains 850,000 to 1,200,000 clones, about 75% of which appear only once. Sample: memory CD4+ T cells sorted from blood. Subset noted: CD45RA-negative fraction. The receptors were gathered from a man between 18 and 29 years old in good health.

CDR3 residues: CAWRSGNIQYF. CDR3 DNA: TGTGCCTGGAGGTCCGGGAACATTCAGTACTTC. This sequence joins TRBV30 and TRBJ2-4; D unresolved. This CDR3 spans 11 amino acids. Per germline, CDR1 GTSNPN and CDR2 SVGIG (reference sequence). Trimming stripped 3 bases from V and 7 bases from J, with 7 bases between.

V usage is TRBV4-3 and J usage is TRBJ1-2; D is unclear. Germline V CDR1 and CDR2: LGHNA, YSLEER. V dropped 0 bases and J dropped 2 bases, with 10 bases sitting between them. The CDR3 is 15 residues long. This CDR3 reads CASSQEASTNYGYTF. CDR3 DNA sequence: TGCGCCAGCAGCCAAGAAGCTAGTACCAACTATGGCTACACCTTC.

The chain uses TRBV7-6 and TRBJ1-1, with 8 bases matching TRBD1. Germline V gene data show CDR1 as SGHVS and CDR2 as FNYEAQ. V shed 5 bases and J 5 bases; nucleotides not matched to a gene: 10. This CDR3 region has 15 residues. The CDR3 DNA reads TGTGCCAGCAGCCCTAAACAGGGGGTGAGAACTGAAGCTTTCTTT. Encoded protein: CASSPKQGVRTEAFF.

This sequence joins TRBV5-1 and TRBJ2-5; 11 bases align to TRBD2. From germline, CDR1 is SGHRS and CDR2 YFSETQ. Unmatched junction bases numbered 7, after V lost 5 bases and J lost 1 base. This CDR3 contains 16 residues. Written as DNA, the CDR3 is TGCGCCAGCAGATTCGCTAGCGGGGGGACCCAAGAGACCCAGTACTTC. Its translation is CASRFASGGTQETQYF. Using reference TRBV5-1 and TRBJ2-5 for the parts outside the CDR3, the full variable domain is KAGVTQTPRYLIKTRGQQVTLSCSPISGHRSVSWYQQTPGQGLQFLFEYFSETQRNKGNFPGRFSGRQFSNSRSEMNVSTLELGDSALYLCASRFASGGTQETQYFGPGTRLLVL.

The CDR3 loop is CASSLAGPLGDEQYF. The CDR3 DNA reads as TGTGCCAGCAGCTTAGCTGGACCCCTCGGGGACGAGCAGTACTTC. V and J are TRBV11-2 and TRBJ2-7; D may be TRBD2 (5 bases). Trimming shortened V by 1 base and J by 5 bases, and 15 bases separated the two germline ends. From germline, CDR1 is SGHAT and CDR2 FQNNGV. The CDR3 spans 15 residues.

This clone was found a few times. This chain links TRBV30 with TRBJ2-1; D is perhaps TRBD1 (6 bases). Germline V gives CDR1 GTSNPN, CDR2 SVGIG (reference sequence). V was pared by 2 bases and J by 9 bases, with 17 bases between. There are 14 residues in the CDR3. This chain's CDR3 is CAWSLAGARVEQFF. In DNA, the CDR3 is TGTGCCTGGAGTCTTGCAGGGGCCAGGGTTGAGCAGTTCTTC.

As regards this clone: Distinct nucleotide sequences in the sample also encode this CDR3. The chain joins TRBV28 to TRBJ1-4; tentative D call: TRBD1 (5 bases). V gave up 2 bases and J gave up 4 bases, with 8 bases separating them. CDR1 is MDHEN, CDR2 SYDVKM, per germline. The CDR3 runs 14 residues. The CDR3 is CASSLGQINEKLFF. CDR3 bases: TGTGCCAGCAGTTTAGGACAAATTAATGAAAAACTGTTTTTT.

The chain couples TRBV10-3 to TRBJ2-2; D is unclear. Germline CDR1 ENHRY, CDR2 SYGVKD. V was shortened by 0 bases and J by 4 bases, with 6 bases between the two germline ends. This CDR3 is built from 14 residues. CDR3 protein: CAISESGGTGELFF. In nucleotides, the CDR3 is TGTGCCATCAGTGAGTCGGGCGGCACCGGGGAGCTGTTTTTT.

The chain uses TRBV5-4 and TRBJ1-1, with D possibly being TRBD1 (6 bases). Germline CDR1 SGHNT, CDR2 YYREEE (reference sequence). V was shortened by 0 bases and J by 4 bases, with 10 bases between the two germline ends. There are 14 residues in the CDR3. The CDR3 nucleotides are TGTGCCAGCAGCTTGGCAGGGGCGGGCACTGAAGCTTTCTTT. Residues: CASSLAGAGTEAFF.

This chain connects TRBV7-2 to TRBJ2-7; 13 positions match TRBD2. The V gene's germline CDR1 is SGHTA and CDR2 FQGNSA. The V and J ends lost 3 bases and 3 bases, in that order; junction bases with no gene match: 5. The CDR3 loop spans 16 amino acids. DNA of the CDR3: TGTGCCAGCAGCTTGGGACTAGCGGGATACTTCTACGAGCAGTACTTC. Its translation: CASSLGLAGYFYEQYF.

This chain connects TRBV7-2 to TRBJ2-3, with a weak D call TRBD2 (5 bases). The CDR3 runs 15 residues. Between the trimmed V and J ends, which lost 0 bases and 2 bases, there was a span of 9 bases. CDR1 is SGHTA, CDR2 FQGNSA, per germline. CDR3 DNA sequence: TGTGCCAGCAGCTTAGCGGGAGCTTTCACAGATACGCAGTATTTT. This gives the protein CASSLAGAFTDTQYF. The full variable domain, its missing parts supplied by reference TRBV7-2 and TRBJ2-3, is GAGVSQSPSNKVTEKGKDVELRCDPISGHTALYWYRQSLGQGLEFLIYFQGNSAPDKSGLPSDRFSAERTGGSVSTLTIQRTQQEDSAVYLCASSLAGAFTDTQYFGPGTRLTVL.

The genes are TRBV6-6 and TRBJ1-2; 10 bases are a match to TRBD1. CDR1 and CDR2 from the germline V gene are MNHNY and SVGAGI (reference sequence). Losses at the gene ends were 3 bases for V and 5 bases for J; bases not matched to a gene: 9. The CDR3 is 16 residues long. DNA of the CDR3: TGTGCCAGCAGTTATGTGGGTTGGGGACAGGGGTATGGCTACACCTTC. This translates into CASSYVGWGQGYGYTF.

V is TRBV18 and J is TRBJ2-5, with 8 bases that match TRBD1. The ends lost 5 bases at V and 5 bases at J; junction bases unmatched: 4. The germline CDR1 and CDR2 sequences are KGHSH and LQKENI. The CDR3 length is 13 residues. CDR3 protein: CASSVTGVETQYF. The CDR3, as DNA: TGTGCCAGCTCAGTGACAGGGGTGGAGACCCAGTACTTC.

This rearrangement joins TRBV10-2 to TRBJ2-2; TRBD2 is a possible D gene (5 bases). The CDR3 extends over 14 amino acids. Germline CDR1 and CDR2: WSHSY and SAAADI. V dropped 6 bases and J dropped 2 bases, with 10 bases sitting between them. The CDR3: CASRDCLNTGELFF. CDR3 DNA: TGCGCCAGCAGGGACTGCCTAAACACCGGGGAGCTGTTTTTT.

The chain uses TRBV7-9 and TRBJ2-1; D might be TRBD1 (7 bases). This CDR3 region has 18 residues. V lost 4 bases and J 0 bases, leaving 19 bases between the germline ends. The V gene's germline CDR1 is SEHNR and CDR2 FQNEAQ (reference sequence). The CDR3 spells CASSSRGGGASSYNEQFF. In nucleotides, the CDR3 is TGTGCCAGCAGCTCCCGAGGGGGCGGGGCGAGCTCCTACAATGAGCAGTTCTTC.

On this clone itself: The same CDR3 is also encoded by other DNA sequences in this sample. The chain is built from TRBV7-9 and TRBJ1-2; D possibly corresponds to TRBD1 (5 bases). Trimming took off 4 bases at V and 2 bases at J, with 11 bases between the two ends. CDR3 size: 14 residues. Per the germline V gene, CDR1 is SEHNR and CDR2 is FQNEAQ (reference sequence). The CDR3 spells CASSSQGTNYGYTF. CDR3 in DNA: TGTGCCAGCAGCTCACAAGGGACCAACTATGGCTACACCTTC. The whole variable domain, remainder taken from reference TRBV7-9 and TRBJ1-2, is DTGVSQNPRHKITKRGQNVTFRCDPISEHNRLYWYRQTLGQGPEFLTYFQNEAQLEKSRLLSDRFSAERPKGSFSTLEIQRTEQGDSAMYLCASSSQGTNYGYTFGSGTRLTVV.

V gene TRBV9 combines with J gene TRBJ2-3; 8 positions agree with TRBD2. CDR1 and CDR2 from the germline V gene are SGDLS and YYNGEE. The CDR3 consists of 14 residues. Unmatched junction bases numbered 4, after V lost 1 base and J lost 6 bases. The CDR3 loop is CASSVTSGVDTQYF. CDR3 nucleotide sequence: TGTGCCAGCAGCGTAACTAGCGGAGTGGATACGCAGTATTTT.

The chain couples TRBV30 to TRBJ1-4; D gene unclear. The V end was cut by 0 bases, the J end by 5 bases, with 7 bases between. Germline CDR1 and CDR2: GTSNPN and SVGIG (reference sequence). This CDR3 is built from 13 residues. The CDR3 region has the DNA TGTGCCTGGAGTGTAGATGCGAATGAAAAACTGTTTTTT. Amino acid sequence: CAWSVDANEKLFF.

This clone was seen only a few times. CDR3 nucleotide sequence: TGTGCCAGCAGTGGCCAAGAGGGAGAAAAACTGTTTTTT. Translation: CASSGQEGEKLFF. The V call is TRBV6-4, the J call TRBJ1-4; unclear D gene. Germline CDR1 MRHNA, CDR2 SNTAGT. V was shortened by 4 bases and J by 8 bases, with 11 bases between the two germline ends. This CDR3 has 13 amino acids.